This TCR beta chain originates from a study of cytomegalovirus exposure and HLA in healthy donors. Study-wide results and limits: Later analysis associated a missense DCLRE1C variant with TCR beta V- and J-gene trimming. Later analysis showed most CMV-associated TCR beta chains appearing HLA-restricted. It was in a later analysis that TCR association rates were seen to vary by HLA locus, highest for DRB1 and lowest for HLA-C.

13 Jbeta primers and 60 Vbeta primers were used for the PCR. Some clones are missing from TCRdb's copy, which holds only in-frame ones; the method was immunoSEQ multiplex PCR. The repertoire holds some 96,000 clones, with about 80% as singletons. The J segment lost 0 bases and the V segment lost 2 bases, leaving 2 bases of the junction unmatched. This CDR3 region has 17 residues. With respect to this clone: Antigen unknown.

Healthy individuals who donated bone marrow served as the donors. V and J are TRBV5-3 and TRBJ2-2, with 12 bases aligning to TRBD2. TRBV5-3 is flagged as an ORF with uncertain function. The sequencing input was PBMCs. The TCR sequence derives from a man aged 35 to 55 in good health and CMV-seronegative. The CDR3 DNA reads TGTGCCAGAAGCTTCCTAGCGGGAGGGCCGAACACCGGGGAGCTGTTTTTT. Its protein product is CARSFLAGGPNTGELFF.